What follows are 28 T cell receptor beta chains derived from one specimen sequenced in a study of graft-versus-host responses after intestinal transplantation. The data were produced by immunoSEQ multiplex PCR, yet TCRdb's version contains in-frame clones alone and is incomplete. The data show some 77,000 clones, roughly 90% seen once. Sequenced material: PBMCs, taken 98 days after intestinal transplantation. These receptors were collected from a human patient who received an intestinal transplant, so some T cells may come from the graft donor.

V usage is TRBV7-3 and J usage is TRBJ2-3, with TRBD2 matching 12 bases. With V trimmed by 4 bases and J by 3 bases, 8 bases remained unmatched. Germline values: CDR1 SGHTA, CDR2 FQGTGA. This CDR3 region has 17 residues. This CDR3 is CASSSEASGRGTDTQYF. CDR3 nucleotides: TGTGCCAGCAGCTCAGAGGCTAGCGGGAGGGGAACAGATACGCAGTATTTT.

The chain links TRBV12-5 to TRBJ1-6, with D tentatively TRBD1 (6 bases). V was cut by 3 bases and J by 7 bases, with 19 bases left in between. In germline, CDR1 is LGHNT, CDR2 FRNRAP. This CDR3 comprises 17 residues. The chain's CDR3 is CASGLASTGGRNSPLHF. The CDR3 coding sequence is TGTGCTAGTGGTTTAGCTTCGACAGGCGGACGGAATTCACCCCTCCACTTT.

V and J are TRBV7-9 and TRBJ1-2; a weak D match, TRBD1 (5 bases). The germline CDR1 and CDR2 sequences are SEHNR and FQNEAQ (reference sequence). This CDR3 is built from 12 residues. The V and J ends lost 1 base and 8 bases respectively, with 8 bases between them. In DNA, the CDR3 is TGTGCCAGCAGCTTAGAACAGGCCGGCTACACCTTC. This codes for CASSLEQAGYTF.

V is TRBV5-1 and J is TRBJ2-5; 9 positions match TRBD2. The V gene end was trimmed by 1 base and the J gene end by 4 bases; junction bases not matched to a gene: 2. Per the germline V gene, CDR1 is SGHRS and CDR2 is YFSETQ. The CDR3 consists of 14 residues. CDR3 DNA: TGCGCCAGCAGCTTGCTAGCGGGGAGAGAGACCCAGTACTTC. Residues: CASSLLAGRETQYF.

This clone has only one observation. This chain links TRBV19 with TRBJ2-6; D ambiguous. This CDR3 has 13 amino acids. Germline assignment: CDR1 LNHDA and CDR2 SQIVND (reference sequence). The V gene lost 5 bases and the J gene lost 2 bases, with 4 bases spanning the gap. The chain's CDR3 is CASSPTGANVLTF. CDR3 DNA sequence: TGTGCCAGTAGTCCGACTGGGGCCAACGTCCTGACTTTC.

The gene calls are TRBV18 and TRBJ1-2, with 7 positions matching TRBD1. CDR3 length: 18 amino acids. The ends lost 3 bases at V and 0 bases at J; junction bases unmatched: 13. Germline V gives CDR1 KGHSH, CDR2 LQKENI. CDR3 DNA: TGTGCCAGCTCACCCCGTCCCTGGGACAGAGGGTCTAACTATGGCTACACCTTC. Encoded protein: CASSPRPWDRGSNYGYTF. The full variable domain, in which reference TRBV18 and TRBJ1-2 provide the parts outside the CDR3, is NAGVMQNPRHLVRRRGQEARLRCSPMKGHSHVYWYRQLPEEGLKFMVYLQKENIIDESGMPKERFSAEFPKEGPSILRIQQVVRGDSAAYFCASSPRPWDRGSNYGYTFGSGTRLTVV.

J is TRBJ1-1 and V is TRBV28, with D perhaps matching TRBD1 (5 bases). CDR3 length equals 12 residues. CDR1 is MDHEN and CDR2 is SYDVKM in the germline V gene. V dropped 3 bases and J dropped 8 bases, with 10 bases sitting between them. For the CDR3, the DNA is TGTGCCAGCAGTTTGAGGGACGAGGAAGCTTTCTTT. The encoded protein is CASSLRDEEAFF.

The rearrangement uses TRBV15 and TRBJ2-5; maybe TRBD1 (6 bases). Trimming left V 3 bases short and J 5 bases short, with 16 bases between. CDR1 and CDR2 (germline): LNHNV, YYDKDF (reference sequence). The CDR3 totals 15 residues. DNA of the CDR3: TGTGCCACCAGCAGGGACAGCTGGGCGTGGGAGACCCAGTACTTC. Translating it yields CATSRDSWAWETQYF. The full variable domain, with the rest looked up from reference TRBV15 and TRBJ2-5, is DAMVIQNPRYQVTQFGKPVTLSCSQTLNHNVMYWYQQKSSQAPKLLFHYYDKDFNNEADTPDNFQSRRPNTSFCFLDIRSPGLGDTAMYLCATSRDSWAWETQYFGPGTRLLVL.

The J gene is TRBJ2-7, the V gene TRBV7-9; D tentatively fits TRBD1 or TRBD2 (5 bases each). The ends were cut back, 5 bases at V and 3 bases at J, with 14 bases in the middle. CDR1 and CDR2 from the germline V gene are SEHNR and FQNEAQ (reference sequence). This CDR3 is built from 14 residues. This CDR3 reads CASSEGPANYEQYF. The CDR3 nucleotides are TGTGCCAGCAGCGAGGGACCAGCCAACTACGAGCAGTACTTC.

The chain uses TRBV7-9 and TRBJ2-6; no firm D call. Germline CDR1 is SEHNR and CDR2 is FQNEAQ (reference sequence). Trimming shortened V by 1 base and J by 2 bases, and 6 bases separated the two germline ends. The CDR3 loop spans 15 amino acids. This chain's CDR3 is CASSLGRAGANVLTF. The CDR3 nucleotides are TGTGCCAGCAGCTTAGGGAGAGCTGGGGCCAACGTCCTGACTTTC.

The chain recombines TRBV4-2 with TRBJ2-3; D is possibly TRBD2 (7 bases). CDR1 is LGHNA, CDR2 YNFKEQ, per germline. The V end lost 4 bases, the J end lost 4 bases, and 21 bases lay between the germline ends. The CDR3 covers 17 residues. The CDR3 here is CASSRLWGGGGADTQYF. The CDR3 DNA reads TGTGCCAGCAGCCGCCTCTGGGGGGGCGGGGGCGCAGATACGCAGTATTTT.

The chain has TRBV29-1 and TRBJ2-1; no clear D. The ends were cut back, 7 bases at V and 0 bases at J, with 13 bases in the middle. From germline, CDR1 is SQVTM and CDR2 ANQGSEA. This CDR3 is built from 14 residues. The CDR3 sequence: CSELPSSSYNEQFF. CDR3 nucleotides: TGCAGCGAATTACCCAGCAGCTCCTACAATGAGCAGTTCTTC.

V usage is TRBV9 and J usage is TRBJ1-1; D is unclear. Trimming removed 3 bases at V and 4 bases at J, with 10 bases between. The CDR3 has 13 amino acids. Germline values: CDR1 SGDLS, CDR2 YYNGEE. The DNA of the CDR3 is TGTGCCAGCAGCGATGGACCGACCACTGAAGCTTTCTTT. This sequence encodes CASSDGPTTEAFF. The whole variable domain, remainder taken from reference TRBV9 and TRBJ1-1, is DSGVTQTPKHLITATGQRVTLRCSPRSGDLSVYWYQQSLDQGLQFLIQYYNGEERAKGNILERFSAQQFPDLHSELNLSSLELGDSALYFCASSDGPTTEAFFGQGTRLTVV.

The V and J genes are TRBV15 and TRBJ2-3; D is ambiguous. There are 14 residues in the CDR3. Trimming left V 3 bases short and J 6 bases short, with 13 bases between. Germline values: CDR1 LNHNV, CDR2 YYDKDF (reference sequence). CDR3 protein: CATSSPTDSDTQYF. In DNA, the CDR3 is TGTGCCACCAGCAGCCCCACTGATTCGGATACGCAGTATTTT. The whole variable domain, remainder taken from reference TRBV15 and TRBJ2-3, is DAMVIQNPRYQVTQFGKPVTLSCSQTLNHNVMYWYQQKSSQAPKLLFHYYDKDFNNEADTPDNFQSRRPNTSFCFLDIRSPGLGDTAMYLCATSSPTDSDTQYFGPGTRLTVL.

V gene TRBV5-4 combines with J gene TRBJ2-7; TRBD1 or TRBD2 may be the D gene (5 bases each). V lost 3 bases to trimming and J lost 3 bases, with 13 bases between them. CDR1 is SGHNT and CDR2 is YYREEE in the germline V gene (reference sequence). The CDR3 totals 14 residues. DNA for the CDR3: TGTGCCAGCAGCTCCACTTCGGGGCACTACGAGCAGTACTTC. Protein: CASSSTSGHYEQYF. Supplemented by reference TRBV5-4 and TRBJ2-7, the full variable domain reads ETGVTQSPTHLIKTRGQQVTLRCSSQSGHNTVSWYQQALGQGPQFIFQYYREEENGRGNFPPRFSGLQFPNYSSELNVNALELDDSALYLCASSSTSGHYEQYFGPGTRLTVT.

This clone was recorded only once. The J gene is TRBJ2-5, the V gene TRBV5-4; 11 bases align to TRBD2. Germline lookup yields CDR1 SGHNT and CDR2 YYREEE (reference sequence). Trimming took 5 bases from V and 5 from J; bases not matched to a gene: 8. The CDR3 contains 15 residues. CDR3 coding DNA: TGTGCCAGCAGTCATAGCGGGAGGGCGCAGGAGACCCAGTACTTC. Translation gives CASSHSGRAQETQYF.

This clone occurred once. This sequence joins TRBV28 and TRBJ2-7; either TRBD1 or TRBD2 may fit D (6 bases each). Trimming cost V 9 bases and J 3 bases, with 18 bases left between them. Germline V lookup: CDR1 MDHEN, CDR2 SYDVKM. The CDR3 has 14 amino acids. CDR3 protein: CARREGDLIYEQYF. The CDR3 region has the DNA TGTGCCAGGCGCGAGGGGGACTTAATCTACGAGCAGTACTTC.

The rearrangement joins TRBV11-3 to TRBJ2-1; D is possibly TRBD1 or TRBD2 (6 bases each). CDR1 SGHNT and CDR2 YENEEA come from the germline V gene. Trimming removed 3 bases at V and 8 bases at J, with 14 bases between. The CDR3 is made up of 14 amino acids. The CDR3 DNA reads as TGTGCCAGCAGCTTCGGGGGCGAGAGGTATGAGCAGTTCTTC. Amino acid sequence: CASSFGGERYEQFF.

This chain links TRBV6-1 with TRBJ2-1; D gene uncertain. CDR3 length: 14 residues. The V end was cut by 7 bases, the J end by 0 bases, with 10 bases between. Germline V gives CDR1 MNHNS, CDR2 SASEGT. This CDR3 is CASIGESSYNEQFF. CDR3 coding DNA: TGTGCCAGCATCGGAGAGAGCTCCTACAATGAGCAGTTCTTC.

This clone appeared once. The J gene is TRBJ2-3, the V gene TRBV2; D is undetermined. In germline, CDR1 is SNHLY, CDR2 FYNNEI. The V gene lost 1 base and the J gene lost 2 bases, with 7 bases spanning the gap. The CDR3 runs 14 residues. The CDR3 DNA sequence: TGTGCCAGCAGTGAAGGAAGGAACACAGATACGCAGTATTTT. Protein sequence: CASSEGRNTDTQYF. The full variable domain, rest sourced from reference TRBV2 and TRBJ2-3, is EPEVTQTPSHQVTQMGQEVILRCVPISNHLYFYWYRQILGQKVEFLVSFYNNEISEKSEIFDDQFSVERPDGSNFTLKIRSTKLEDSAMYFCASSEGRNTDTQYFGPGTRLTVL.

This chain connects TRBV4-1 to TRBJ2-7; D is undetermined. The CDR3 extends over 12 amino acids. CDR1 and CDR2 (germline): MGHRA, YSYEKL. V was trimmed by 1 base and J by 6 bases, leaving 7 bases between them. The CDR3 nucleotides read TGCGCCAGCAGCCAAGTACGAACCGAGCAGTACTTC. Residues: CASSQVRTEQYF.

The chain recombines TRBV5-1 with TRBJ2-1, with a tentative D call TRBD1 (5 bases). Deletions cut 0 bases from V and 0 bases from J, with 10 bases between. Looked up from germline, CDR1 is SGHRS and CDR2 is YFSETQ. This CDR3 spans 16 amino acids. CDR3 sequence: CASSLDGASSYNEQFF. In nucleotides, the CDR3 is TGCGCCAGCAGCTTGGATGGGGCTAGCTCCTACAATGAGCAGTTCTTC.

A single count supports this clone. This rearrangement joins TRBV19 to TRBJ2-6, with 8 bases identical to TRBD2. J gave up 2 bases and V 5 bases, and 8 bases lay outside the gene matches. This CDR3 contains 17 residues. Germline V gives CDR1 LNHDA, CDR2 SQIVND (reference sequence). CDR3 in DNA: TGTGCCAGTAGTCGCCGGGGGGGTACCACTGGGGCCAACGTCCTGACTTTC. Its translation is CASSRRGGTTGANVLTF.

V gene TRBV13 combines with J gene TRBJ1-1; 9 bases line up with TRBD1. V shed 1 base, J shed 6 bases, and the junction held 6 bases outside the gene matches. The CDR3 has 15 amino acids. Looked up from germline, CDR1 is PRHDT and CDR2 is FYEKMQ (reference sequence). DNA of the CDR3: TGTGCCAGCAGCTTAGCGGGACAGGGAAGCCCTGAAGCTTTCTTT. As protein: CASSLAGQGSPEAFF.

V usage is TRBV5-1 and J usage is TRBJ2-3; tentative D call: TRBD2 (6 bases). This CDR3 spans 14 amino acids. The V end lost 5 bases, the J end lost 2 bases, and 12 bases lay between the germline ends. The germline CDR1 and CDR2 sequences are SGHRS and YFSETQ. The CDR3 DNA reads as TGCGCCAGCAGACGGGAGCGGTTCACAGATACGCAGTATTTT. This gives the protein CASRRERFTDTQYF.

This CDR3 is CAISESRLAGVGETQYF. Written as DNA, the CDR3 is TGTGCCATCAGTGAGTCGAGGCTAGCGGGAGTAGGTGAGACCCAGTACTTC. The chain is built from TRBV10-3 and TRBJ2-5; 10 nucleotides agree with TRBD2. This CDR3 spans 17 amino acids. Germline CDR1 is ENHRY and CDR2 is SYGVKD. The junction had 9 bases not matched to a gene; V was cut back by 0 bases and J by 5 bases.

CDR3 in DNA: TGTGCCAGCAGCTTAGCTGGACAGCCCTACGAGCAGTACTTC. This codes for CASSLAGQPYEQYF. The rearrangement joins TRBV11-2 to TRBJ2-7; tentatively, D is TRBD1 (6 bases). Germline lookup yields CDR1 SGHAT and CDR2 FQNNGV. The CDR3 runs to 14 residues. V was shortened by 1 base and J by 2 bases, with 9 bases between the two germline ends.

DNA for the CDR3: TGTGCCAGTAGTATAACTAGCGGAAGCGATGAGCAGTTCTTC. Translated: CASSITSGSDEQFF. V is TRBV19 and J is TRBJ2-1; 8 bases fit TRBD2. The CDR3 covers 14 residues. V shed 2 bases and J 8 bases; nucleotides not matched to a gene: 5. Germline V gene lookup returns CDR1 LNHDA and CDR2 SQIVND (reference sequence). The full variable domain, rest sourced from reference TRBV19 and TRBJ2-1, is DGGITQSPKYLFRKEGQNVTLSCEQNLNHDAMYWYRQDPGQGLRLIYYSQIVNDFQKGDIAEGYSVSREKKESFPLTVTSAQKNPTAFYLCASSITSGSDEQFFGPGTRLTVL.